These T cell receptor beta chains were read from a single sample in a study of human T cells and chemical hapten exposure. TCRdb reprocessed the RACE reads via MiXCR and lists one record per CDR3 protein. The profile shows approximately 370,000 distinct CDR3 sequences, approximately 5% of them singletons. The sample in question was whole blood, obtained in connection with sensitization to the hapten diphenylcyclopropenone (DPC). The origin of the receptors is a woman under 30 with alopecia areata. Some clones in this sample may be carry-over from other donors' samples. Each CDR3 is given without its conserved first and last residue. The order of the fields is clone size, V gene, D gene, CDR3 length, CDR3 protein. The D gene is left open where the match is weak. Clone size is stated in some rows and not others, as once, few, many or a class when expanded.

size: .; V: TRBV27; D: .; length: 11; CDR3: ASAGPPPYEQY
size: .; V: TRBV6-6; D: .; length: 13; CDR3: ASSQDRTTGNTIY
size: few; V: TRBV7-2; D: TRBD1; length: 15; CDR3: ASSLITYGTVVSPLH
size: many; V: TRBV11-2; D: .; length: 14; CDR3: ASSLEAGGYTGELF
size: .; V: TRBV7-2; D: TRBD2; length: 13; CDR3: ASSLAAGGVNEQF
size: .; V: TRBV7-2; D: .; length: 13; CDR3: ASSLLRAGWNTQY
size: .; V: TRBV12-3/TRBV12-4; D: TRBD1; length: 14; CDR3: ASSLLGQGLNQPQH
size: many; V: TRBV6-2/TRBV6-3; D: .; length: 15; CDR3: ASRPPLTIARTDTQY
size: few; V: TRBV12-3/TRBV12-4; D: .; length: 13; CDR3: ASSKQHNFNQPQH
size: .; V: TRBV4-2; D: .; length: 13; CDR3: ASSQVVGYTDEAF
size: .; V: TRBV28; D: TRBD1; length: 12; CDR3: ASSPGQGVWKLF
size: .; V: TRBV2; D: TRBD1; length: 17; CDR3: ASSEARTSGQGSNQPQH
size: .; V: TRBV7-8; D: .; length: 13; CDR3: ASSRVPDGGTAQY
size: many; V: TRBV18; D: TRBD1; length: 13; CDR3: ASSRWDSQNSPLH
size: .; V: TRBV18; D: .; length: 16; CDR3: ASSPPNSQKLAKNIQY
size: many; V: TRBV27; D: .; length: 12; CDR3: ASSYKGSPEPLH
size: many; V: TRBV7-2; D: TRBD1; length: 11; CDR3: ASSPRGRFEQY
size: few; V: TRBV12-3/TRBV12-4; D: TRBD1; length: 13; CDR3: ASKTGTGNSYEQY
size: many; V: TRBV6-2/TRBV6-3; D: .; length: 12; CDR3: ASSGVALSGTQY
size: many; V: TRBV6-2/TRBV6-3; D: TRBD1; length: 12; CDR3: ASSHPGQSYEQY
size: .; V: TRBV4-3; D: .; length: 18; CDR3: ASSQDLMGGARTSTDTQY
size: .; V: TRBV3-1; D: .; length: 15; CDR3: ASSQVRASSDTGELF
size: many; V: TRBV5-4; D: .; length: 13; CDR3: ASSLDSPIYNEQF
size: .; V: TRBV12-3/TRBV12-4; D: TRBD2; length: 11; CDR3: ASAGGGTPEQY
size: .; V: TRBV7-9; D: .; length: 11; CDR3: ASSSGVGYGYT
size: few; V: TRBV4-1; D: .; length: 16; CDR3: ASSQIPQGGANTGELF
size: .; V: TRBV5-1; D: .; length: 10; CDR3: ASSLSANGYT
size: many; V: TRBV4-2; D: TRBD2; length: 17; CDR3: ASSQGYSGGADLGYEQY
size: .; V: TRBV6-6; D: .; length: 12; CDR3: ASSYVKGGEGYT
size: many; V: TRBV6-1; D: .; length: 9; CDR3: ASSDPQPQH
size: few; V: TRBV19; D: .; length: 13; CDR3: ASSQPTALHSPLH
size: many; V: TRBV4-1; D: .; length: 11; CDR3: ASSQDADQPQH
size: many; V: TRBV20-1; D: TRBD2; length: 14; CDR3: SAEEGTSGWTDTQY
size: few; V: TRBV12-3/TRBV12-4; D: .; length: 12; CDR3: ASSFAGAGHEAF
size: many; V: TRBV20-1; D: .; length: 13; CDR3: SASWDRDGYQPQH
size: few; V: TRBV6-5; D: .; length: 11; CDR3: ASSYGSGHPQH
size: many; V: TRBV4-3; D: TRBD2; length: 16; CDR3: ASSQVPRGGGSYNEQF
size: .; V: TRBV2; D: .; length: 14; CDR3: ASSEGGVPNNSPLH
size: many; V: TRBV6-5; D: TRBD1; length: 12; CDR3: ASSITGARQPQH
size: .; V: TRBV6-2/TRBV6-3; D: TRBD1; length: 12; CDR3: ASSYWGQDEKLF
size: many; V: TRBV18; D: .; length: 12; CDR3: ASSPVEGDTEAF
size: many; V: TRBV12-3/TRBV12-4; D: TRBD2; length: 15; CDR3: ASSLGGAGGKENIQY